These 10 T cell receptor beta chains were all obtained from the same sample, sequenced in a study of blood T cells in healthy people across ages. Then a second PCR, running roughly 7 to 12 cycles, was carried out with a sample-barcoded 5' primer and a J-beta primer mix. TCRdb processed the 5' RACE reads anew with MiXCR; each CDR3 protein has one entry. The data contain about 1.5 million distinct CDR3 sequences, approximately 40% of them seen just once; the ten biggest clones take up 7.9%. The sequencing input was blood. The source is a woman under 30 in good health.

There are many counts of this clonotype. The chain combines TRBV12-3 or TRBV12-4 with TRBJ2-3, with 8 bases fitting TRBD2. V dropped 8 bases and J dropped 0; count of bases not matched to a gene: 4. The CDR3 has 14 residues. CDR3 residues: CASGPSGSTDTQYF. The CDR3 DNA reads as TGTGCCAGCGGACCTAGCGGGAGCACAGATACGCAGTATTTT.

This clonotype came up a few times. The J gene is TRBJ2-1, the V gene TRBV6-2 or TRBV6-3; 10 bases map to TRBD2. Per the germline V gene, CDR1 is MNHEY and CDR2 is SVGEGT. The CDR3 is 14 residues long. Unmatched junction bases numbered 7, after V lost 7 bases and J lost 7 bases. In DNA, the CDR3 is TGTGCCAGCAAGGCAGCGGGAGGGAATAATGAGCAGTTCTTC. Translation: CASKAAGGNNEQFF.

This chain connects TRBV5-5 to TRBJ1-2, with D maybe TRBD1 (6 bases). Between the trimmed V and J ends, which lost 4 bases and 1 base, there was a span of 11 bases. This CDR3 comprises 14 residues. Germline V lookup: CDR1 SGHKS, CDR2 YYEKEE (reference sequence). CDR3 protein: CASSPGQNNYGYTF. The CDR3 DNA reads as TGTGCCAGCAGCCCGGGACAAAATAACTATGGCTACACCTTC.

V gene TRBV20-1 combines with J gene TRBJ1-2; D possibly corresponds to TRBD1 (5 bases). Between the trimmed V and J ends, which lost 6 bases and 8 bases, there was a span of 16 bases. Germline assignment: CDR1 DFQATT and CDR2 SNEGSKA (reference sequence). The CDR3 is 12 amino acids. CDR3 loop: CSAVKGPEGYTF. CDR3 nucleotide sequence: TGCAGTGCCGTAAAGGGGCCTGAGGGCTACACCTTC.

The V and J genes are TRBV28 and TRBJ1-1, with D possibly TRBD1 on 6 matching bases. CDR1 and CDR2 (germline): MDHEN, SYDVKM. The CDR3 loop spans 15 amino acids. V was shortened by 4 bases and J by 1 base, with 13 bases between the two germline ends. The CDR3 DNA follows: TGTGCCAGCAGTTCCGACAGGTACAAGAACACTGAAGCTTTCTTT. Translation: CASSSDRYKNTEAFF.

This clonotype turned up a few times. The chain links TRBV6-5 to TRBJ2-5; no firm D call. The closer fit of TRBJ2-7 to the DNA end suggests the J call may be wrong. CDR3 size: 13 residues. Per germline, CDR1 MNHEY and CDR2 SVGAGI. In DNA, the CDR3 is TGTGCCAGCAGTACACCCCCCGGAGACGAGCAGTACTTC. Encoded protein: CASSTPPGDEQYF.

This clonotype was recorded a few times. The rearrangement links TRBV6-5 to TRBJ1-2, with TRBD1 identical over 7 bases. The V segment lost 0 bases and the J segment 7 bases; nucleotides outside the gene matches: 5. This CDR3 is built from 14 residues. CDR1 MNHEY and CDR2 SVGAGI come from the germline V gene. The CDR3 bases are TGTGCCAGCAGTTACTCGACAGGGAGGAGTGGCTACACCTTC. It translates to CASSYSTGRSGYTF.

The genes are TRBV4-1 and TRBJ2-1, with TRBD1 matching 7 bases. This CDR3 has 14 residues. Trimming cost V 3 bases and J 6 bases; bases outside gene matches: 5. Germline V gene sequence: CDR1 MGHRA, CDR2 YSYEKL. The CDR3 DNA reads TGCGCCAGCAGCCACTTACAGGGGCGCAATGAGCAGTTCTTC. Translation gives CASSHLQGRNEQFF.

This clonotype was picked up a small number of times. V gene TRBV28 combines with J gene TRBJ1-2; D perhaps matches TRBD1 (5 bases). CDR1 and CDR2 (germline): MDHEN, SYDVKM. The CDR3 loop spans 21 amino acids. The germline V and J ends were trimmed by 6 bases and 4 bases, with 36 bases remaining between them. This CDR3 is CASSSGIIDFRAWMGRYGYTF. In nucleotides, the CDR3 is TGTGCCAGCAGCTCCGGCATCATTGATTTTCGGGCCTGGATGGGACGCTATGGCTACACCTTC.

The chain is built from TRBV15 and TRBJ1-5, with 8 bases identical to TRBD1. The CDR3 length is 16 residues. Germline assignment: CDR1 LNHNV and CDR2 YYDKDF (reference sequence). V trimming: 1 base; J trimming: 5 bases; junction bases outside the gene matches: 7. CDR3 amino acids: CATSRGRTGPDQPQHF. The CDR3 DNA follows: TGTGCCACCAGCAGAGGGAGGACAGGGCCCGATCAGCCCCAGCATTTT.